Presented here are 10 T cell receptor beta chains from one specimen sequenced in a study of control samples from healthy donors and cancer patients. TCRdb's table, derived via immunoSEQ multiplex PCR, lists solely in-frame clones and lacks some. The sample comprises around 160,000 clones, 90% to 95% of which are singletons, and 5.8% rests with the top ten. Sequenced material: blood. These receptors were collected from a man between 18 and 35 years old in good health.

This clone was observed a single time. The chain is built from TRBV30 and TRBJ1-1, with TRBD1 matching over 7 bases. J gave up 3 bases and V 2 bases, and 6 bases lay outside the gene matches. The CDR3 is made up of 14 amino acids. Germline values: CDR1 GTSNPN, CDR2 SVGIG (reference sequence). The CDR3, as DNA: TGTGCCTGGAGTATCACTACAGGGGACACTGAAGCTTTCTTT. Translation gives CAWSITTGDTEAFF.

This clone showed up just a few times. The CDR3 DNA is TGCGCCAGCAGCGTGGGACAGGCTTACGAGCAGTACTTC. This translates into CASSVGQAYEQYF. V and J are TRBV5-1 and TRBJ2-7, with 8 bases that match TRBD1. The CDR3 extends over 13 amino acids. Germline values: CDR1 SGHRS, CDR2 YFSETQ. V dropped 4 bases and J dropped 4; count of bases not matched to a gene: 4.

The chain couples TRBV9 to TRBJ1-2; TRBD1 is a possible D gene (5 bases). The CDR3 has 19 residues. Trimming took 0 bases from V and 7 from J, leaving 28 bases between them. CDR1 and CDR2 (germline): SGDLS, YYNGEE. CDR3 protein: CASSVVLGAWIQRASGYTF. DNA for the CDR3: TGTGCCAGCAGCGTAGTTCTTGGGGCGTGGATCCAGAGGGCTAGTGGCTACACCTTC.

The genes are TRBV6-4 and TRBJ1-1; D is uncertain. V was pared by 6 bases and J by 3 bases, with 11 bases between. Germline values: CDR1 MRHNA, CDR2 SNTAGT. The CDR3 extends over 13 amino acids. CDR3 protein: CASSVVRDTEAFF. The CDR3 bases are TGTGCCAGCAGCGTCGTTAGGGACACTGAAGCTTTCTTT.

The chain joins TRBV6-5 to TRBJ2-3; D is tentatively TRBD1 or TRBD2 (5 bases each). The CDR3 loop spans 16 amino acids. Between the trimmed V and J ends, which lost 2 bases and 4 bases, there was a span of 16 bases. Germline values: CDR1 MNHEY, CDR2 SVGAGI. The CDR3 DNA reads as TGTGCCAGCAGTTACGTCGGGGCCGGGGTGGCAGATACGCAGTATTTT. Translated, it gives CASSYVGAGVADTQYF.

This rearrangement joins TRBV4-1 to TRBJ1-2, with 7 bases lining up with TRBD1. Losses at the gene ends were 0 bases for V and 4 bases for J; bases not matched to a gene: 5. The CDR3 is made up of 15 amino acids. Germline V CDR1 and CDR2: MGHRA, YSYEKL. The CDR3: CASSQDLDRSYGYTF. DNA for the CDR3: TGCGCCAGCAGCCAAGATCTGGACAGGTCCTATGGCTACACCTTC.

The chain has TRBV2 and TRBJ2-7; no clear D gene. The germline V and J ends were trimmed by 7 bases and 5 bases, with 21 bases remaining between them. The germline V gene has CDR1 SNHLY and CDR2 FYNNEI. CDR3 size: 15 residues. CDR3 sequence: CASILSRVQANEQYF. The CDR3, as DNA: TGTGCCAGCATCCTTTCCCGGGTGCAAGCCAACGAGCAGTACTTC.

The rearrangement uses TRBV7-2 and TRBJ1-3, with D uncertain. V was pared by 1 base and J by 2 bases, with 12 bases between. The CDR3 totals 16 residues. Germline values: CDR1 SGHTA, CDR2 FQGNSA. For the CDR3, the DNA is TGTGCCAGCAGCTTAGACGTGGCATTTCCTGGAAACACCATATATTTT. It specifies CASSLDVAFPGNTIYF.

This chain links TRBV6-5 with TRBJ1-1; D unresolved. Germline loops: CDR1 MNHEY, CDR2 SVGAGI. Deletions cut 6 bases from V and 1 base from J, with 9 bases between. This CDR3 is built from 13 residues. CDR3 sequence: CASRKTRNTEAFF. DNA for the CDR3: TGTGCCAGCAGGAAGACAAGGAACACTGAAGCTTTCTTT.

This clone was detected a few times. The CDR3 region is CASSDHGWTPNTGELFF. DNA of the CDR3: TGCGCCAGCAGTGATCACGGGTGGACTCCGAACACCGGGGAGCTGTTTTTT. The rearrangement joins TRBV10-2 to TRBJ2-2, with TRBD2 as a possible D gene (5 bases). The CDR3 has 17 amino acids. Germline V gene data show CDR1 as WSHSY and CDR2 as SAAADI. Trimming took off 3 bases at V and 0 bases at J, with 14 bases between the two ends.